Listed below are T cell receptor beta chains from one sample, sequenced in a study of cytomegalovirus exposure and HLA in healthy donors. Libraries were prepared by immunoSEQ multiplex PCR; TCRdb keeps only in-frame clonotypes and omits some of them. The sample carries 50,000 to 60,000 clones, around 73% recorded once. Sample: PBMCs. These receptors originate from a woman aged 40 to 55 in good health and CMV-seropositive. Both conserved end residues are part of each CDR3. Each record gives: J gene, clone size, V gene, D gene, CDR3 protein, CDR3 DNA. The D gene is left open where the match is weak. Clone size is stated in some rows and not others, as once, few, many or a class when expanded.

TRBJ1-5 | . | TRBV7-2 | . | CASRLDSHQPQHF | TGTGCCAGCCGACTGGACAGTCATCAGCCCCAGCATTTT
TRBJ2-2 | few | TRBV5-6 | . | CASNGLNTGELFF | TGTGCCAGCAACGGACTGAACACCGGGGAGCTGTTTTTT
TRBJ1-1 | few | TRBV15 | TRBD1 | CATSSPRGLGWTEAFF | TGTGCCACCAGCAGCCCCAGGGGGCTGGGTTGGACTGAAGCTTTCTTT
TRBJ2-5 | . | TRBV6-1 | TRBD2 | CASLKREGLRETQYF | TGTGCCAGCCTAAAACGGGAGGGGTTAAGGGAGACCCAGTACTTC
TRBJ1-2 | . | TRBV30 | . | CAWSVQVRVSGYTF | TGCGCCTGGAGTGTACAGGTTCGGGTCTCTGGCTACACCTTC
TRBJ2-5 | few | TRBV7-2 | . | CASSSSWAQETQYF | TGTGCCAGCAGCTCCAGCTGGGCTCAGGAGACCCAGTACTTC
TRBJ1-2 | . | TRBV28 | TRBD1 | CASFGTGGSGYTF | TGTGCCAGCTTTGGGACAGGGGGTTCTGGCTACACCTTC
TRBJ2-6 | . | TRBV9 | . | CASSFSSGANVLTF | TGTGCCAGCAGCTTTAGCTCTGGGGCCAACGTCCTGACTTTC
TRBJ1-2 | . | TRBV2 | TRBD1 | CATIQGVYGYTF | TGTGCCACCATACAGGGGGTTTATGGCTACACCTTC
TRBJ1-2 | . | TRBV5-1 | . | CASSLQWNYGYTF | TGCGCCAGCAGCTTGCAGTGGAACTATGGCTACACCTTC
TRBJ1-2 | . | TRBV19 | . | CASSIAAQAYGYTF | TGTGCCAGTAGTATAGCGGCACAGGCCTATGGCTACACCTTC
TRBJ1-2 | few | TRBV7-8 | TRBD1 | CASSLRTGGGYTF | TGTGCCAGCAGCCTTCGGACAGGGGGCGGCTACACCTTC
TRBJ1-2 | . | TRBV2 | TRBD1 | CASSGDRRRYTF | TGTGCCAGCAGTGGGGACAGGAGACGCTACACCTTC
TRBJ2-3 | . | TRBV27 | TRBD2 | CASSLPPGGTQYF | TGTGCCAGCAGTTTGCCCCCGGGGGGTACGCAGTATTTT
TRBJ2-6 | . | TRBV2 | . | CASSPFSSGANVLTF | TGTGCCAGCAGCCCCTTCTCCTCTGGGGCCAACGTCCTGACTTTC
TRBJ2-1 | . | TRBV6-1 | TRBD2 | CASHRGSGGPNEQFF | TGTGCCAGCCATAGGGGGAGCGGGGGGCCTAATGAGCAGTTCTTC
TRBJ1-1 | . | TRBV19 | TRBD1 | CASSMGDSNTEAFF | TGTGCCAGTAGTATGGGGGACAGCAACACTGAAGCTTTCTTT